The 9 T cell receptor beta chains below come from one sample, sequenced in a study of beta chain features in type 1 diabetes. Sequencing targeted expressed TCRB transcripts, as all isolated RNA had been reverse transcribed. TCRdb's table, derived via immunoSEQ multiplex PCR, lists solely in-frame clones and lacks some. The table lists hundreds of thousands of clones, about 30% of them singletons. Sequenced: naive CD4+ T cells from blood. Every receptor here comes from a man aged 18-30 years in good health.

The rearrangement links TRBV4-3 to TRBJ2-7; D might be TRBD1 or TRBD2, each matching 5 bases. Germline values: CDR1 LGHNA, CDR2 YSLEER. The CDR3 sequence is 15 residues long. V was trimmed by 4 bases and J by 3 bases, leaving 16 bases between them. The DNA for the CDR3 is TGCGCCAGCAGCCCCACCCCGGGACCAAACTACGAGCAGTACTTC. Translated, it gives CASSPTPGPNYEQYF.

This rearrangement joins TRBV9 to TRBJ2-7, with 10 bases aligning to TRBD2. Germline CDR1 SGDLS, CDR2 YYNGEE. This CDR3 spans 16 amino acids. Trimming removed 0 bases from V and 4 bases from J; junction bases left unmatched: 7. In DNA form, the CDR3 reads TGTGCCAGCAGCGTAGCGGTCGGGACTAGCGTTTACGAGCAGTACTTC. It specifies CASSVAVGTSVYEQYF.

In the case of this clone: Other DNA sequences of this sample code for an identical CDR3. The chain recombines TRBV30 with TRBJ1-1, with a weak D call TRBD1 (6 bases). Per the germline V gene, CDR1 is GTSNPN and CDR2 is SVGIG (reference sequence). The length of the CDR3 is 13 residues. The ends were cut back, 0 bases at V and 5 bases at J, with 10 bases in the middle. CDR3 DNA: TGTGCCTGGAGTGTAGGAGGGGGGACTGAAGCTTTCTTT. Amino acid sequence: CAWSVGGGTEAFF.

A few counts support this clone. The chain couples TRBV4-2 to TRBJ2-7, with 8 positions matching TRBD2. V shed 1 base and J 3 bases; nucleotides not matched to a gene: 11. This CDR3 spans 17 amino acids. Germline CDR1 is LGHNA and CDR2 is YNFKEQ. CDR3 loop: CASSQVLGGTRHYEQYF. The CDR3 DNA sequence: TGTGCCAGCAGCCAAGTTCTCGGCGGGACTAGACACTACGAGCAGTACTTC.

This clone occurred a few times. V is TRBV7-8 and J is TRBJ2-7; D is perhaps TRBD1 or TRBD2 (5 bases each). This CDR3 spans 14 amino acids. Germline V gene sequence: CDR1 SGHVS, CDR2 FQNEAQ. V dropped 5 bases and J dropped 6 bases, with 17 bases sitting between them. The CDR3 DNA follows: TGTGCCAGCAGCGCAAGGGACGGTCTGTCCGAGCAGTACTTC. Amino acid sequence: CASSARDGLSEQYF.

The DNA for the CDR3 is TGTGCCAGCAGTCCCGGACTAGTCTGGCAAGTAAAGACCCAGTACTTC. Its protein product is CASSPGLVWQVKTQYF. The chain combines TRBV28 with TRBJ2-5; the match to TRBD2 covers 7 bases. Per the germline V gene, CDR1 is MDHEN and CDR2 is SYDVKM. CDR3 length equals 16 residues. The junction had 15 bases not matched to a gene; V was cut back by 5 bases and J by 6 bases.

This clone appeared a few times. This chain uses TRBV15 with TRBJ2-1; a possible D gene is TRBD2 (7 bases). CDR1 is LNHNV, CDR2 YYDKDF, per germline (reference sequence). Trimming removed 8 bases at V and 1 base at J, with 21 bases between. The CDR3 covers 17 residues. The DNA of the CDR3 is TGTGCCACCGGGGGGGCACTAGCTCGACATTCCTACAATGAGCAGTTCTTC. Protein product: CATGGALARHSYNEQFF.

This clone was picked up a small number of times. Other nucleotide sequences from this sample produce the same CDR3. This chain joins TRBV7-2 and TRBJ1-2; D call uncertain. The CDR3 spans 14 residues. Germline V lookup: CDR1 SGHTA, CDR2 FQGNSA. V was pared by 1 base and J by 2 bases, with 8 bases between. The CDR3 is CASSLGTANYGYTF. The CDR3 DNA sequence: TGTGCCAGCAGCTTAGGTACAGCAAACTATGGCTACACCTTC.

This sequence joins TRBV7-2 and TRBJ1-2; the D gene is possibly TRBD1 (6 bases). V was pared by 5 bases and J by 1 base, with 11 bases between. Germline V gene data show CDR1 as SGHTA and CDR2 as FQGNSA. The CDR3 runs 14 residues. The CDR3 here is CASSPEQGNYGYTF. The CDR3 DNA reads TGTGCCAGCAGCCCCGAACAGGGTAACTATGGCTACACCTTC. Complete variable domain (other parts from reference TRBV7-2 and TRBJ1-2): GAGVSQSPSNKVTEKGKDVELRCDPISGHTALYWYRQSLGQGLEFLIYFQGNSAPDKSGLPSDRFSAERTGGSVSTLTIQRTQQEDSAVYLCASSPEQGNYGYTFGSGTRLTVV.